A single sample gave rise to the 13 T cell receptor beta chains below, sequenced in a study of CD8+ T cells in alopecia areata. Reverse transcribed after extraction, RNA yielded cDNA as the sequencing template. Sequenced by immunoSEQ multiplex PCR; TCRdb stores in-frame clones only, minus some. The sample has under 150,000 clones, 65% to 90% seen once; the top ten hold roughly 25%. Treatment: oral pan-JAK inhibitor, 5-10 mg twice daily. This specimen was CD8+ T cells sorted from blood, taken at week 4, from a patient treated with tofacitinib. Every receptor here comes from a human donor with alopecia areata.

This clone was picked up one time. The chain has TRBV10-3 and TRBJ2-7, with 10 bases fitting TRBD2. Germline V gene data show CDR1 as ENHRY and CDR2 as SYGVKD. V lost 6 bases to trimming and J lost 3 bases; unmatched junction nucleotides: 8. This CDR3 spans 15 amino acids. The CDR3 sequence is CAISPGLARNYEQYF. The DNA for the CDR3 is TGTGCCATCAGCCCGGGACTAGCGCGGAACTACGAGCAGTACTTC.

V usage is TRBV4-2 and J usage is TRBJ2-7; 7 nucleotides agree with TRBD1. CDR3 length equals 16 residues. J gave up 4 bases and V 4 bases, and 13 bases lay outside the gene matches. Germline CDR1 reads LGHNA; CDR2 reads YNFKEQ. The CDR3 nucleotides are TGTGCCAGCAGCCCTAACGAGGGGGCAGGAGAGTACGAGCAGTACTTC. It yields the protein CASSPNEGAGEYEQYF.

In DNA, the CDR3 is TGTGCCAGTAGTGGGCTAGTTTTCAACGAGCAGTACTTC. It encodes CASSGLVFNEQYF. The J gene is TRBJ2-7, the V gene TRBV19, with D uncertain. CDR1 is LNHDA and CDR2 is SQIVND in the germline V gene (reference sequence). This CDR3 is built from 13 residues. The V end was cut by 5 bases, the J end by 5 bases, with 13 bases between.

Notes on this clone: The same CDR3 can be traced to other DNA sequences in this sample. This rearrangement joins TRBV27 to TRBJ2-7; D may be TRBD1 (5 bases). V was shortened by 4 bases and J by 4 bases, with 14 bases between the two germline ends. CDR1 is MNHEY, CDR2 SMNVEV, per germline (reference sequence). The CDR3 covers 14 residues. CDR3 sequence (DNA): TGTGCCAGCAGTTCCCCAGGGCCCTCGTACGAGCAGTACTTC. This gives the protein CASSSPGPSYEQYF.

The chain recombines TRBV30 with TRBJ1-1; D may be TRBD1 (5 bases). V lost 2 bases, J lost 4 bases, and 11 bases lay in between. CDR1 is GTSNPN, CDR2 SVGIG, per germline (reference sequence). The CDR3 spans 13 residues. The CDR3 is CAWSQGVGTEAFF. The CDR3 nucleotides are TGTGCCTGGAGTCAAGGGGTGGGCACTGAAGCTTTCTTT.

The V call is TRBV4-1, the J call TRBJ2-1, with D perhaps TRBD1 or TRBD2 (5 bases each). The length of the CDR3 is 13 residues. V was trimmed by 5 bases and J by 2 bases, leaving 7 bases between them. In germline, CDR1 is MGHRA, CDR2 YSYEKL. In DNA form, the CDR3 reads TGCGCCAGCAGCGAGGGGCCCTACAATGAGCAGTTCTTC. Protein sequence: CASSEGPYNEQFF.

A word on this clone: The germline gene is not matched at one end of the junction; a read error may be the cause. The V and J genes are TRBV7-7 and TRBJ2-7, with 7 bases lining up with TRBD2. The CDR3 consists of 13 residues. Germline values: CDR1 SSHAT, CDR2 FNYEAQ (reference sequence). CDR3 bases: TGTGCTAGCAGCTCCGGGCGGGGGTACGAGCAGTACTTC. It is translated as CASSSGRGYEQYF.

This sequence joins TRBV4-3 and TRBJ2-2; weak D call: TRBD1 (5 bases). The CDR3 contains 20 residues. Germline CDR1 reads LGHNA; CDR2 reads YSLEER. V was clipped by 1 base and J by 2 bases, with 23 bases between them. CDR3 in DNA: TGCGCCAGCAGCCAAGTTATCGAGCGTGGGGCCGAAATAAACACCGGGGAGCTGTTTTTT. It specifies CASSQVIERGAEINTGELFF.

The chain links TRBV10-3 to TRBJ2-1, with TRBD1 matching over 8 bases. Germline loops: CDR1 ENHRY, CDR2 SYGVKD. After removal of 10 bases from V and 7 bases from J, the junction contained 6 bases not matched to a gene. This CDR3 has 12 amino acids. This chain's CDR3 is CATWTGWNEQFF. The DNA of the CDR3 is TGTGCCACATGGACAGGGTGGAATGAGCAGTTCTTC.

The chain couples TRBV7-2 to TRBJ2-1, with D possibly matching TRBD2 (5 bases). V was pared by 5 bases and J by 4 bases, with 21 bases between. The CDR3 is made up of 17 amino acids. In germline, CDR1 is SGHTA, CDR2 FQGNSA. DNA for the CDR3: TGTGCCAGCAGCCTCAACCCGTGGACGGGGAATTACAATGAGCAGTTCTTC. It translates to CASSLNPWTGNYNEQFF. Variable domain in full (rest from reference TRBV7-2 and TRBJ2-1): GAGVSQSPSNKVTEKGKDVELRCDPISGHTALYWYRQSLGQGLEFLIYFQGNSAPDKSGLPSDRFSAERTGGSVSTLTIQRTQQEDSAVYLCASSLNPWTGNYNEQFFGPGTRLTVL.

This CDR3 reads CASSLGQGFTGELFF. The CDR3 nucleotides are TGCGCCAGCAGCCTGGGACAGGGATTCACCGGGGAGCTGTTTTTT. The chain is built from TRBV5-1 and TRBJ2-2; TRBD1 matches at 9 bases. Germline values: CDR1 SGHRS, CDR2 YFSETQ. The CDR3 runs 15 residues. V lost 4 bases and J lost 4; bases outside the gene matches: 5. The full variable domain, in which reference TRBV5-1 and TRBJ2-2 provide the parts outside the CDR3, is KAGVTQTPRYLIKTRGQQVTLSCSPISGHRSVSWYQQTPGQGLQFLFEYFSETQRNKGNFPGRFSGRQFSNSRSEMNVSTLELGDSALYLCASSLGQGFTGELFFGEGSRLTVL.

For this clone: One end of the junction fails to match germline, which may point to a read error. V usage is TRBV2 and J usage is TRBJ2-4, with D perhaps TRBD2 (6 bases). Germline CDR1 and CDR2: SNHLY and FYNNEI. The CDR3 loop spans 13 amino acids. CDR3 loop: CASSEGWGDIQYF. CDR3 DNA: TGTGCCAGCAGCGAAGGGTGGGGGGACATTCAGTACTTC.

V is TRBV29-1 and J is TRBJ1-1, with D possibly matching TRBD1 (5 bases). The V end lost 7 bases, the J end lost 0 bases, and 12 bases lay between the germline ends. This CDR3 spans 13 amino acids. Per germline, CDR1 SQVTM and CDR2 ANQGSEA. The CDR3 region is CSGGEGMNTEAFF. The CDR3 DNA is TGCAGCGGGGGCGAGGGGATGAACACTGAAGCTTTCTTT.